This T cell receptor (beta chain) was profiled in a study of blood T cell repertoires in COVID-19. Using immunoSEQ multiplex PCR, the repertoire was profiled, and TCRdb retains in-frame clones only, with some absent. Of over 250,000 clones listed, roughly 85% were seen once; the top ten hold 11%. The CDR3 contains 13 residues. In germline, CDR1 is SQVTM, CDR2 ANQGSEA. The V and J ends lost 6 bases and 6 bases respectively, with 12 bases between them. The TCR originated in a woman aged 65 to 85 with acute or convalescent COVID-19. V gene TRBV29-1 combines with J gene TRBJ1-6; D may be TRBD1 (6 bases). The sequenced sample was peripheral blood. This CDR3 is CSVSTGPNSPLHF. CDR3 nucleotide sequence: TGCAGCGTCTCGACAGGTCCTAATTCACCCCTCCACTTT.